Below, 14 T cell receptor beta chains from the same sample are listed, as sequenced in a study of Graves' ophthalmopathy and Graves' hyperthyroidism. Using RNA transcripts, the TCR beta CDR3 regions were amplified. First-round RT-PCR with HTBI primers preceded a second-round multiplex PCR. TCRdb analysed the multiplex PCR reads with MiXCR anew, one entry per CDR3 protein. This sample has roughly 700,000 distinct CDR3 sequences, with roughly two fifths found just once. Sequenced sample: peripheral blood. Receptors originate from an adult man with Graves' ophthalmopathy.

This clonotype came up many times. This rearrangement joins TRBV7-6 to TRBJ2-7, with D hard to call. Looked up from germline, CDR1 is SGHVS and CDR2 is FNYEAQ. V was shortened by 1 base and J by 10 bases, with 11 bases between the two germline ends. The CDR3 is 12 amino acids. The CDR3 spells CASSLVGNSQYF. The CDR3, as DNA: TGTGCCAGCAGCTTAGTGGGGAATAGTCAGTACTTC.

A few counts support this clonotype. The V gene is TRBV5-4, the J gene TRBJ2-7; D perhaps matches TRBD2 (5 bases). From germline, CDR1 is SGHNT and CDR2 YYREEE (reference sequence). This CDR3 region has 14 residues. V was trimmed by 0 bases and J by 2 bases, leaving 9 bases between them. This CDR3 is CASSLERRPYEQYF. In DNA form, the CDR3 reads TGTGCCAGCAGCTTGGAGCGGAGGCCCTACGAGCAGTACTTC.

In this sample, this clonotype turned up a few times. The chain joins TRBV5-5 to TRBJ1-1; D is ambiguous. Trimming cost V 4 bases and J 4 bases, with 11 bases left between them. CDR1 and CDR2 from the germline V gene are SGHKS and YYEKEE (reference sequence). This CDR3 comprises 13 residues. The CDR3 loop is CASSLRGFTEAFF. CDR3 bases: TGTGCCAGCAGCCTTCGGGGTTTCACTGAAGCTTTCTTT.

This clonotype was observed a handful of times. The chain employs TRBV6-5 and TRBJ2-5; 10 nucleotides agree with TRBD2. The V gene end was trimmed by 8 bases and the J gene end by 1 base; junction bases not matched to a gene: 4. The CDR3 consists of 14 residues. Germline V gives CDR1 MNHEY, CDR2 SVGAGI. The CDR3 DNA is TGTGCCAGCCGACTAGCGGGCCGCCAAGAGACCCAGTACTTC. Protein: CASRLAGRQETQYF.

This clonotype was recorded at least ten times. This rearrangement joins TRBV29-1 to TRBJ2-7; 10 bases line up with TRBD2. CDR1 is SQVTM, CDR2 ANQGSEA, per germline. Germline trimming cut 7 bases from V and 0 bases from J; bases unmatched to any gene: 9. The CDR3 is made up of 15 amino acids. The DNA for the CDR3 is TGCAGCGCCCGGCGGACTAGCGGATCCTCCTACGAGCAGTACTTC. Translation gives CSARRTSGSSYEQYF.

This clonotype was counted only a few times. The CDR3 region is CASTGGQGVSGANVLTF. DNA of the CDR3: TGTGCCAGCACGGGTGGGCAGGGGGTTTCCGGGGCCAACGTCCTGACTTTC. The chain couples TRBV7-9 to TRBJ2-6, with TRBD1 matching over 7 bases. Germline V CDR1 and CDR2: SEHNR, FQNEAQ (reference sequence). J gave up 4 bases and V 7 bases, and 13 bases lay outside the gene matches. This CDR3 has 17 amino acids. The full variable domain, rest sourced from reference TRBV7-9 and TRBJ2-6, is DTGVSQNPRHKITKRGQNVTFRCDPISEHNRLYWYRQTLGQGPEFLTYFQNEAQLEKSRLLSDRFSAERPKGSFSTLEIQRTEQGDSAMYLCASTGGQGVSGANVLTFGAGSRLTVL.

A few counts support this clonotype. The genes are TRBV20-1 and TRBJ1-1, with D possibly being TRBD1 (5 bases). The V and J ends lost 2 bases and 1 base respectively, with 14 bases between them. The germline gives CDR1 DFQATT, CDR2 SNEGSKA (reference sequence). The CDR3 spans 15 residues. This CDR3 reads CSARNTGLRNTEAFF. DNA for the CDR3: TGCAGTGCTAGAAACACGGGACTCCGGAACACTGAAGCTTTCTTT.

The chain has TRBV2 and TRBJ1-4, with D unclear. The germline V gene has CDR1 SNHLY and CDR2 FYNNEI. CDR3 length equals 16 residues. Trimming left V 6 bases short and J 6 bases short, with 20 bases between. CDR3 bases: TGTGCCAGCAGCCTAGAGGGAGGCGCGCGGGATGAAAAACTGTTTTTT. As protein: CASSLEGGARDEKLFF.

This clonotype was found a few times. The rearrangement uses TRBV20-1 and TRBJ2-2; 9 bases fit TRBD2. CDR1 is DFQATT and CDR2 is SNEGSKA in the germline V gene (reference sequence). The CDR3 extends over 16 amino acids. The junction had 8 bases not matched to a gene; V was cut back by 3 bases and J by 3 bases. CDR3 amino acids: CSASGGLAYYTGELFF. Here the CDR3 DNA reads TGCAGTGCTAGTGGAGGACTAGCGTATTACACCGGGGAGCTGTTTTTT.

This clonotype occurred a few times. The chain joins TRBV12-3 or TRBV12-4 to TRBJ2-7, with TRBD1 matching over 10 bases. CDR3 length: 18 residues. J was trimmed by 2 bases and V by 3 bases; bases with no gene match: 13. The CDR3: CASSFPGQGLQSAYEQYF. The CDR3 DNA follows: TGTGCCAGCAGTTTTCCGGGACAGGGGCTGCAGTCAGCCTACGAGCAGTACTTC.

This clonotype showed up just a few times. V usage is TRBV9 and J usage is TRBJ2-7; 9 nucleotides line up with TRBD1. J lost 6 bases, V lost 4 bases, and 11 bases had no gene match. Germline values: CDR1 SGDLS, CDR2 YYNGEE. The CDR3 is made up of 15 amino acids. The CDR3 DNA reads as TGTGCCAGCAGCCAAGATGTGTACAGGGGGCTCGAGCAGTACTTC. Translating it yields CASSQDVYRGLEQYF.

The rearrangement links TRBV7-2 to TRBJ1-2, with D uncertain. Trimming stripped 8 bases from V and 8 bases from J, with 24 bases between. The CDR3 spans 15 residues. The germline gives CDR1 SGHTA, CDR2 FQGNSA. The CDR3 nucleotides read TGTGCCAGCTCACCTCCCGAGACCCGAAGTTTAGGCTACACCTTC. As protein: CASSPPETRSLGYTF.

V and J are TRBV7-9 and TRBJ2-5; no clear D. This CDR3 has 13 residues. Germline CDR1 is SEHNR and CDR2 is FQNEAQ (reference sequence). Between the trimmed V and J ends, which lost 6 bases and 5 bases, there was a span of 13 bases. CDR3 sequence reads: CASSHPFGETQYF. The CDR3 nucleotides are TGTGCCAGCAGTCACCCTTTCGGGGAGACCCAGTACTTC. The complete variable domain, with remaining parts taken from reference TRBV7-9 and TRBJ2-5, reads DTGVSQNPRHKITKRGQNVTFRCDPISEHNRLYWYRQTLGQGPEFLTYFQNEAQLEKSRLLSDRFSAERPKGSFSTLEIQRTEQGDSAMYLCASSHPFGETQYFGPGTRLLVL.

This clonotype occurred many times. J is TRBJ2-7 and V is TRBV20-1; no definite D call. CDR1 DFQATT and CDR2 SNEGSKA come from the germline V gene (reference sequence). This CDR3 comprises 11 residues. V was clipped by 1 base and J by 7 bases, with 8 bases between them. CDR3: CSARVQLEQYF. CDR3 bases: TGCAGTGCTAGAGTTCAACTGGAGCAGTACTTC.